This section outlines one TCR beta chain sequence together with its context. Its antigen is still unknown. The sample holds no much larger clone one base away, and base qualities are not on file. This sample stems from a study of T cells after yellow fever vaccination (dated by TCRdb to between 2017 and 2020). For the wider study: Libraries from fractions with low cell numbers were prepared with the SMART-Seq v4 Ultra Low Input RNA kit. Two healthy male donors, one aged 18 to 29 and one aged 30 to 40 years, made up the cohort. To track T-cell clones before and after primary and booster YFV17D yellow fever vaccination, bulk TCR alpha and beta repertoires were sequenced longitudinally. Bulk PBMC replicates and cell subsets were isolated from blood drawn at multiple timepoints before and after both primary and secondary immunization.

Here is what the overall study found, with its caveats: The secondary T-cell response was weaker than the primary response but faster, peaking on day 5 instead of day 15. FACS-sorted repertoires could contain abundant contaminating clonotypes from the bulk population, so computational filtering was required. Because only a couple of donors were included in the study, the extent to which the findings can be generalized is limited. Most clones expanded after primary vaccination (96% of CD4 and around 89% of CD8) were re-detected after the booster, suggesting that broad memory maintenance occurred. A small fraction of clonotypes showed up in both the CD4 and CD8 compartments, probably as a result of convergent recombination.

The CDR3 spans 18 residues, from the cysteine through the phenylalanine. The CDR3 DNA has 54 bases and is translated from base 1. Ends trimmed: V by 0 bases, J by 6 bases; bases unmatched to a gene: 14. Per the germline V gene, SGHRS is the CDR1 and YFSETQ is the CDR2. The treatment or condition label on this specimen signifies: live attenuated yellow fever vaccine strain. At each blood-draw timepoint, two biological replicates of bulk PBMCs were obtained. A standard Ficoll-Paque protocol was used to isolate PBMCs from peripheral blood. TriZol was used to extract RNA from bulk PBMCs, CD4 and CD8 fractions, and dextramer-positive and dextramer-negative fractions. TCR cDNA was made using 5'RACE template switching, a step that added a universal primer site and unique molecular identifiers. Priming for cDNA synthesis came from both the TCR alpha and TCR beta constant segments. Libraries were amplified in two PCR steps, with sample barcodes and sequencing adapters added in the second step. Sequencing of the libraries was done on either Illumina HiSeq 2500 (2x100 bp) or NovaSeq (2x150 bp). The authors' pipeline ran thus. Demultiplexing of reads and collapsing into UMI consensus sequences were performed with MIGEC, and V(D)J alignment was carried out with MiXCR. Vaccine-responding clonotypes were identified with edgeR using replicate PBMC samples, with FDR below 0.01 and a log2 fold change above 5 up to day 15 being required. CD4 or CD8 identity was assigned to each bulk clonotype according to whether the clonotype was present at higher abundance in the sequenced CD4 repertoire or the sequenced CD8 repertoire. The public reads were quality trimmed at Q25 with fastp and then assembled into clones with MiXCR by TCRdb, keeping productive beta chains. Merged by CDR3 protein, the rows form single entries marked with the most common genes and DNA. None of the V and J calls come from the authors' own analysis; TCRdb made them. This sample gives a few hundred thousand distinct CDR3 sequences in total; around 10% of them show up just once. Clones ranked in the top ten supply 15% to 20% of the sample.

This clonotype was obtained from a man between 18 and 35 years old who received the YFV17D yellow fever vaccine. This chain joins TRBV5-1 to TRBJ2-1; 8 bases in the middle match TRBD2. The specimen was PBMCs, collected on the day of the first yellow fever vaccination. Here the CDR3 is given as CASSLGFLAGSLGNEQFF. The sequenced DNA is TGCGCCAGCAGCTTGGGATTCCTAGCGGGTTCCCTGGGCAATGAGCAGTTCTTC.